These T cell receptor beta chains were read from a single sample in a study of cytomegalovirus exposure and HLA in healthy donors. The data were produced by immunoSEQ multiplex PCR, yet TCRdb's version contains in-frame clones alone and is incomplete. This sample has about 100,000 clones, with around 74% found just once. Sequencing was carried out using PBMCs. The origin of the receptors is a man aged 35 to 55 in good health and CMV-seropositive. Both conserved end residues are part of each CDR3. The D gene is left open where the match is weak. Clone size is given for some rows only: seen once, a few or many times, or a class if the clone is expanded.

CASSGARRGGNILGANVLTF	TGTGCCAGCAGTGGAGCAAGGCGGGGGGGCAATATCCTTGGGGCCAACGTCCTGACTTTC	.	TRBJ2-6	TRBD2	TRBV6-1
CASSLWTVNQPQHF	TGTGCCAGCAGTTTATGGACAGTTAATCAGCCCCAGCATTTT	.	TRBJ1-5	.	TRBV28
CASSPSITYSYNEQFF	TGTGCCAGCAGCCCTTCAATCACCTACTCCTACAATGAGCAGTTCTTC	once	TRBJ2-1	.	TRBV7-3
CASSATGAPYEQYF	TGTGCCAGCTCAGCGACAGGGGCCCCCTACGAGCAGTACTTC	.	TRBJ2-7	TRBD1	TRBV18
CASSPLGWGGASDTQYF	TGTGCCAGTAGCCCTTTAGGGTGGGGGGGGGCATCAGATACGCAGTATTTT	.	TRBJ2-3	.	TRBV19
CSATLRDRDHSNQPQHF	TGCAGCGCTACCTTAAGGGACAGAGATCATAGCAATCAGCCCCAGCATTTT	.	TRBJ1-5	TRBD1	TRBV29-1
CASSVGQPYEQYF	TGTGCCAGCTCAGTTGGGCAGCCCTACGAGCAGTACTTC	.	TRBJ2-7	.	TRBV18
CASSLVLAGGLYEQYF	TGTGCCAGCAGCTTGGTACTAGCGGGAGGGCTCTACGAGCAGTACTTC	.	TRBJ2-7	TRBD2	TRBV5-7
CASQAISGANVLTF	TGTGCCAGCCAGGCGATCTCTGGGGCCAACGTCCTGACTTTC	few	TRBJ2-6	.	TRBV7-2
CASSQGLAGTVLYEQYF	TGCGCCAGCAGCCAGGGACTAGCGGGGACCGTTTTGTACGAGCAGTACTTC	.	TRBJ2-7	TRBD2	TRBV4-3
CASSIGRRGSDTQYF	TGTGCCAGTAGTATAGGGCGGCGGGGCTCAGATACGCAGTATTTT	few	TRBJ2-3	.	TRBV19
CATSRARGGYEQYF	TGTGCCACCAGCAGAGCTCGAGGGGGCTACGAGCAGTACTTC	.	TRBJ2-7	.	TRBV15
CAIPGGLHGYTF	TGTGCCATCCCGGGGGGACTCCATGGCTACACCTTC	.	TRBJ1-2	.	TRBV7-9
CASTGQGKNIQYF	TGTGCCAGCACAGGACAGGGCAAAAACATTCAGTACTTC	once	TRBJ2-4	TRBD1	TRBV2
CASSLGHQETQYF	TGTGCCAGCAGTTTGGGGCACCAAGAGACCCAGTACTTC	few	TRBJ2-5	.	TRBV28
CATLPEGVSGNQPQHF	TGTGCCACCCTTCCCGAAGGGGTGAGTGGCAATCAGCCCCAGCATTTT	.	TRBJ1-5	.	TRBV6-6
CASSRGPVSGNTIYF	TGTGCCAGCTCGCGGGGACCGGTCTCTGGAAACACCATATATTTT	.	TRBJ1-3	.	TRBV18
CASSTGQGNEKLFF	TGCGCCAGCAGCACGGGACAGGGAAATGAAAAACTGTTTTTT	.	TRBJ1-4	TRBD1	TRBV5-1
CASSLTGQNSPLHF	TGTGCCAGCAGCTTAACCGGACAGAATTCACCCCTCCACTTT	.	TRBJ1-6	.	TRBV11-3
CASSYPRRVDTQYF	TGTGCCAGCAGTTACCCTAGGAGGGTTGATACGCAGTATTTT	.	TRBJ2-3	.	TRBV6-6
CASSEWEVYEQYF	TGTGCCAGCAGTGAATGGGAGGTCTACGAGCAGTACTTC	.	TRBJ2-7	.	TRBV25-1
CASSLTSGANVLTF	TGTGCCAGCAGCCTAACCTCTGGGGCCAACGTCCTGACTTTC	.	TRBJ2-6	.	TRBV27
CASSPPGGPGNIQYF	TGTGCCAGCAGCCCACCGGGGGGGCCTGGAAACATTCAGTACTTC	.	TRBJ2-4	TRBD2	TRBV7-9
CASSLETGGSYEQYF	TGTGCCAGCAGCTTAGAGACAGGGGGCTCCTACGAGCAGTACTTC	.	TRBJ2-7	TRBD1	TRBV7-6
CASSFSRGQGNFETQYF	TGTGCCAGTAGTTTTTCCCGCGGACAGGGAAATTTTGAGACCCAGTACTTC	.	TRBJ2-5	TRBD1	TRBV19
CSVSSGSHDEQFF	TGCAGCGTATCTAGCGGGAGCCACGATGAGCAGTTCTTC	.	TRBJ2-1	TRBD2	TRBV29-1
CASSSGLAGRDTQYF	TGCGCCAGCAGCTCGGGACTAGCGGGAAGAGATACGCAGTATTTT	.	TRBJ2-3	TRBD2	TRBV5-1
CASSVESLAGRETQYF	TGTGCCAGCAGCGTAGAGAGTCTAGCGGGAAGAGAGACCCAGTACTTC	.	TRBJ2-5	TRBD2	TRBV9
CASSPRVRNTEAFF	TGTGCCAGCTCCCCGAGGGTGAGGAACACTGAAGCTTTCTTT	.	TRBJ1-1	.	TRBV18
CASSLDREIDTQYF	TGTGCCAGCAGCCTCGACAGGGAAATAGATACGCAGTATTTT	.	TRBJ2-3	TRBD1	TRBV14
CASRGTGELEKLFF	TGTGCCAGCAGGGGGACAGGGGAGTTAGAAAAACTGTTTTTT	.	TRBJ1-4	TRBD1	TRBV2
CASSVGGGYRDGETQYF	TGTGCCAGCAGCGTTGGTGGGGGCTACAGGGATGGAGAGACCCAGTACTTC	.	TRBJ2-5	.	TRBV9
CASSLTGSTEAFF	TGTGCCAGCAGCTTGACAGGGAGTACTGAAGCTTTCTTT	.	TRBJ1-1	.	TRBV5-4
CASRIGQGLGEQYF	TGTGCCAGCAGAATTGGACAGGGCCTAGGGGAGCAGTACTTC	.	TRBJ2-7	TRBD1	TRBV6-6
CASSYSIRGDTEAFF	TGTGCCAGCAGTTACTCGATCAGGGGAGACACTGAAGCTTTCTTT	.	TRBJ1-1	.	TRBV6-5
CASSTATEQFF	TGTGCCAGCAGCACAGCTACTGAGCAGTTCTTC	few	TRBJ2-1	.	TRBV5-6
CASSLATLTDTQYF	TGTGCCAGCAGCTTAGCGACACTCACAGATACGCAGTATTTT	few	TRBJ2-3	.	TRBV7-2
CASSQEPRATYEQYF	TGCGCCAGCAGCCAAGAACCCAGGGCTACCTACGAGCAGTACTTC	.	TRBJ2-7	.	TRBV4-1
CASSNGLAEGETQYF	TGCGCCAGCAGCAACGGACTAGCGGAAGGAGAGACCCAGTACTTC	.	TRBJ2-5	TRBD2	TRBV5-1
CATREGATEAFF	TGTGCCACCAGGGAGGGGGCAACTGAAGCTTTCTTT	few	TRBJ1-1	TRBD1	TRBV15
CASSQTWTGADTQYF	TGTGCCAGCAGCCAAACCTGGACAGGAGCAGATACGCAGTATTTT	.	TRBJ2-3	TRBD1	TRBV6-5
CASSPLQGGGYTF	TGTGCCAGCAGCCCATTGCAGGGTGGTGGCTACACCTTC	.	TRBJ1-2	.	TRBV11-2
CASSQRREHRQFF	TGTGCCAGCAGTCAACGGCGGGAGCACCGGCAGTTCTTC	.	TRBJ2-1	TRBD2	TRBV25-1
CASSEFMGAPYEQYF	TGTGCCAGCAGTGAGTTTATGGGGGCTCCCTACGAGCAGTACTTC	few	TRBJ2-7	.	TRBV6-1
CASSGGLADTYEQYF	TGTGCCAGCAGTGGGGGACTAGCAGATACCTACGAGCAGTACTTC	.	TRBJ2-7	TRBD2	TRBV7-9
CASSSRLAGGPRGDTQYF	TGTGCCAGCAGTTCCCGACTAGCGGGAGGGCCCCGGGGAGATACGCAGTATTTT	few	TRBJ2-3	TRBD2	TRBV27
CASSLDKQGAGNIQYF	TGTGCCAGCAGTCTTGATAAACAGGGGGCCGGAAACATTCAGTACTTC	few	TRBJ2-4	TRBD1	TRBV27
CASRHARPGQGFGNTIYF	TGTGCCAGCAGACACGCTAGACCGGGACAGGGCTTTGGAAACACCATATATTTT	.	TRBJ1-3	TRBD1	TRBV7-3
CASSQEAAGGANYGYTF	TGCGCCAGCAGCCAAGAGGCGGCAGGGGGTGCTAACTATGGCTACACCTTC	once	TRBJ1-2	TRBD1	TRBV4-1
CASSPGGLQGNYGYTF	TGTGCCAGCAGCCCCGGGGGATTACAGGGGAACTATGGCTACACCTTC	.	TRBJ1-2	TRBD1	TRBV7-9
CASSGVAGGVNEQFF	TGTGCCAGCAGTGGCGTAGCGGGGGGAGTCAATGAGCAGTTCTTC	.	TRBJ2-1	TRBD2	TRBV6-4
CASSKKRGRGTADTQYF	TGTGCCAGCAGCAAAAAACGAGGCAGGGGAACAGCAGATACGCAGTATTTT	.	TRBJ2-3	.	TRBV21-1
CASSVEGWAGELFF	TGTGCCAGCAGTGTGGAGGGGTGGGCCGGGGAGCTGTTTTTT	.	TRBJ2-2	.	TRBV6-1
CASSSTRGGDTEAFF	TGCGCCAGCAGCTCGACTCGGGGGGGTGACACTGAAGCTTTCTTT	.	TRBJ1-1	.	TRBV5-1
CASSLGSGITYEQYF	TGTGCCAGCAGTTTAGGTAGCGGGATAACCTACGAGCAGTACTTC	.	TRBJ2-7	TRBD2	TRBV28
CATSRDPDRVDEKLFF	TGTGCCACCAGCAGAGATCCGGACAGGGTCGATGAAAAACTGTTTTTT	.	TRBJ1-4	TRBD1	TRBV15
CASSLDGAPGNTIYF	TGTGCCAGCAGCTTGGATGGGGCTCCGGGAAACACCATATATTTT	.	TRBJ1-3	.	TRBV5-4
CASSLEVGGMNGYTF	TGCGCCAGCAGCTTGGAGGTAGGGGGCATGAATGGCTACACCTTC	.	TRBJ1-2	TRBD1	TRBV5-1
CASRDGARSFTEAFF	TGTGCCAGCAGGGATGGGGCGAGATCGTTCACTGAAGCTTTCTTT	.	TRBJ1-1	.	TRBV11-2
CASSQGGNSNQPQHF	TGCGCCAGCAGCCAAGGAGGGAATAGCAATCAGCCCCAGCATTTT	.	TRBJ1-5	.	TRBV4-3